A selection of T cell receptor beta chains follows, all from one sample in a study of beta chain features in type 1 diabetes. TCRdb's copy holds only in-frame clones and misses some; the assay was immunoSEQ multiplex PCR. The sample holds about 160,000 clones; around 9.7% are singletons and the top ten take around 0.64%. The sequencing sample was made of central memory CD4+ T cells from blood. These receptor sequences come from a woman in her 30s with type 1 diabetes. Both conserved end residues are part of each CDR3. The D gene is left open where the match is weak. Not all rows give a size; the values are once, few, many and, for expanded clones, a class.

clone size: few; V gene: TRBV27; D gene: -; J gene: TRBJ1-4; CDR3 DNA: TGTGCCAGCAGTTCTACGACGGACAGAGCTAATGAAAAACTGTTTTTT; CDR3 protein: CASSSTTDRANEKLFF
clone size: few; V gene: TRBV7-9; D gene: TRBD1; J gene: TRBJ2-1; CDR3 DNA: TGTGCCAGCAGCTTTTTGGGACAGTACAATGAGCAGTTCTTC; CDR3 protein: CASSFLGQYNEQFF
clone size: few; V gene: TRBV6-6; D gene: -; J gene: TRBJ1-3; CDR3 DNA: TGTGCCAGCAGTTACAGGGGATCTGGAAACACCATATATTTT; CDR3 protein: CASSYRGSGNTIYF
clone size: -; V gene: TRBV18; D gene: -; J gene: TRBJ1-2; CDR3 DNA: TGTGCCAGCTCCCAATATGAGTACTATGGCTACACCTTC; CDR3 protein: CASSQYEYYGYTF
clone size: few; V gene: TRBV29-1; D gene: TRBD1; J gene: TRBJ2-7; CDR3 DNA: TGCAGCGTTGAGCCAGGGACAGGGCGTTACGAGCAGTACTTC; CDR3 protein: CSVEPGTGRYEQYF
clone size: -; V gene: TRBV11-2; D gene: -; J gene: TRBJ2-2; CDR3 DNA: TGTGCCAGCAGCCTCCGGTCTACCGGGGAGCTGTTTTTT; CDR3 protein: CASSLRSTGELFF
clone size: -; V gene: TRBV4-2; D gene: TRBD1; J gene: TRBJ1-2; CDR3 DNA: TGTGCCAGCAGCCAAGATCGAGGGACAGGTCAGGGCTACACCTTC; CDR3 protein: CASSQDRGTGQGYTF
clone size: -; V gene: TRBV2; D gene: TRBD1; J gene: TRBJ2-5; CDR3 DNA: TGTGCCAGCCGGGATGGATTCACAGGGGAAGAGACCCAGTACTTC; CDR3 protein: CASRDGFTGEETQYF
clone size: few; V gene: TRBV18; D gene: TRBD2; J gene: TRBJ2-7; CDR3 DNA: TGTGCCAGCTCACCAACACGGGGGGGAGTATACGAGCAGTACTTC; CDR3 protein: CASSPTRGGVYEQYF
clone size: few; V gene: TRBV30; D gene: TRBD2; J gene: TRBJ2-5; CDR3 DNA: TGTGCCTCCGAGACTAGCGGCCAAGAGACCCAGTACTTC; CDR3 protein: CASETSGQETQYF
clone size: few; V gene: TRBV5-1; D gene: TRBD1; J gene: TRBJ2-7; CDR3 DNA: TGCGCCAGCAGCATGGACAGGGGGCGCGACGAGCAGTACTTC; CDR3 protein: CASSMDRGRDEQYF
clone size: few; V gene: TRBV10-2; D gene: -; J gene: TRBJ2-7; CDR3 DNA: TGCGCCAGCGGGGGTGGATTCTATGAGGGAGGCTACGAGCAGTACTTC; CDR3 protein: CASGGGFYEGGYEQYF
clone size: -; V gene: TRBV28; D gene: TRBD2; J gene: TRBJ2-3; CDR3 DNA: TGTGCCAGCAGTTTCCCCTTTAGCGGGAGGCCCACAGATACGCAGTATTTT; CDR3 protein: CASSFPFSGRPTDTQYF
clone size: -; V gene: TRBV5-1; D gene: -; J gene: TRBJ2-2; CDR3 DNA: TGCGCCAGCAGCTTGATGGGGCCGCCCACCGGGGAGCTGTTTTTT; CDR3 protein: CASSLMGPPTGELFF
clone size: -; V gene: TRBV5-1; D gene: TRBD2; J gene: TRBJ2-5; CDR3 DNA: TGCGCCAGCAGCTTAGCGGGAAGGGAAGAGACCCAGTACTTC; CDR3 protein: CASSLAGREETQYF
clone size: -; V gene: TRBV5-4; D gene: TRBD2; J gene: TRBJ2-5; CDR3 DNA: TGTGCCAGCAGCGTCGGGACTACCGGCGGTATGGGAGAGACCCAGTACTTC; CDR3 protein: CASSVGTTGGMGETQYF
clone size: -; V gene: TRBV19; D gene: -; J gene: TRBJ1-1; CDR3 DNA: TGTGCCAGTAGTATAACCCAGACTGAAGCTTTCTTT; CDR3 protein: CASSITQTEAFF
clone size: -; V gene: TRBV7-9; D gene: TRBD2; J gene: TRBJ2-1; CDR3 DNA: TGTGCCAGCAGCGGCCAGACTAGCGGGCGATACAATGAGCAGTTCTTC; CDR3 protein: CASSGQTSGRYNEQFF
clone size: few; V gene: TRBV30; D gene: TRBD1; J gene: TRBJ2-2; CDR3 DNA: TGTGCCGGAAACTACAGGGGATCCGGGGAGCTGTTTTTT; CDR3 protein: CAGNYRGSGELFF
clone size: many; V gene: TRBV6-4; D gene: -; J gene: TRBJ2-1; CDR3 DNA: TGTGCCAGCAGTGACTCCTACGGGGGTTACAATGAGCAGTTCTTC; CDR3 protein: CASSDSYGGYNEQFF
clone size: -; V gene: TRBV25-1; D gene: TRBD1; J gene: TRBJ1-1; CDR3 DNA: TGTGCCAGCAGCGGCCAGACAGGGGCAGGGGCTTTCTTT; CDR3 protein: CASSGQTGAGAFF
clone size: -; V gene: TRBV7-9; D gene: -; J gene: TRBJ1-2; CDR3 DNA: TGTGCCAGCAGCTTTACAGGAAAGGACGGCTACACCTTC; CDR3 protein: CASSFTGKDGYTF
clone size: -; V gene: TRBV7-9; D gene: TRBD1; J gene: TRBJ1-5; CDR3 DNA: TGTGCCAGCAGCACTTTAGGAGGGGGCGATCAGCCCCAGCATTTT; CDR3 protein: CASSTLGGGDQPQHF
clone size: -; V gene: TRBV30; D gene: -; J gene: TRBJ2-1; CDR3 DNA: TGTGCCTGGAGTGTACTTTTCCGGGAGCAGTTCTTC; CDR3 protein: CAWSVLFREQFF
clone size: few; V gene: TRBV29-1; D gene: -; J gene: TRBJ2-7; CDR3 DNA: TGCAGCGTTGAGGAGAGACCCCCTACGGGGCAGTACTTC; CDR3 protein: CSVEERPPTGQYF
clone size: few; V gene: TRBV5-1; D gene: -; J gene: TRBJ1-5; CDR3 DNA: TGCGCCAGCAGCTTGGCGGGGGATCAGCCCCAGCATTTT; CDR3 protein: CASSLAGDQPQHF
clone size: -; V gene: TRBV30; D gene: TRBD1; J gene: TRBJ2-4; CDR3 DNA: TGTGCCTGGAGTGCCGGGACAGACCAAAACATTCAGTACTTC; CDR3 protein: CAWSAGTDQNIQYF
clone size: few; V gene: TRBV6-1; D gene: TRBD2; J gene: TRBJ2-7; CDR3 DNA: TGTGCCAGCAGTGGACGGGACTACCTCTACGAGCAGTACTTC; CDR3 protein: CASSGRDYLYEQYF
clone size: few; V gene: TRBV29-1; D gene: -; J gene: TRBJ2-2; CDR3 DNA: TGCAGCGTTTCCCAGGGGACAACCGGGGAGCTGTTTTTT; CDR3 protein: CSVSQGTTGELFF
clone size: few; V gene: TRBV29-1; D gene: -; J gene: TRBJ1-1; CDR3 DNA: TGCAGCGCCGAACTCACCGGGTCTATCACTGAAGCTTTCTTT; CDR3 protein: CSAELTGSITEAFF
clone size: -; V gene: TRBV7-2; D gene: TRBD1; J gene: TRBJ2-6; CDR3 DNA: TGTGCCAGCAGCTCCGGGACAGGGTATGGGGCCAACGTCCTGACTTTC; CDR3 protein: CASSSGTGYGANVLTF
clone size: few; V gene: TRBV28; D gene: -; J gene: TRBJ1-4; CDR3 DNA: TGTGCCAGCAGTTTGGTTTATCGGACAAATGAAAAACTGTTTTTT; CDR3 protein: CASSLVYRTNEKLFF
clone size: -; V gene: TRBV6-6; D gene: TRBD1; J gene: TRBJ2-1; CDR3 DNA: TGTGCCAGCACCCCGGGACAGGGGGAATATGAGCAGTTCTTC; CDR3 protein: CASTPGQGEYEQFF
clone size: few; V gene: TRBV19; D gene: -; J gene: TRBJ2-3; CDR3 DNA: TGTGCCAGTAGTACCCAGCAGGGATGGGGATGGTCGGATACGCAGTATTTT; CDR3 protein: CASSTQQGWGWSDTQYF
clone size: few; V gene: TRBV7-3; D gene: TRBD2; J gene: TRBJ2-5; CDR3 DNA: TGTGCCAGCAGCTCTGGACTAGCGGGAGGGCCAGGAGAGACCCAGTACTTC; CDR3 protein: CASSSGLAGGPGETQYF
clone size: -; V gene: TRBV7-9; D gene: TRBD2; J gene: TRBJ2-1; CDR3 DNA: TGTGCCAGCAGCCCCGGGACTAGCTCCAATGAGCAGTTCTTC; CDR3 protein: CASSPGTSSNEQFF
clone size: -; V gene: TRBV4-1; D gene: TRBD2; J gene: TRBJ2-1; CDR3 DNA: TGCGCCAGCAGCCATCGCGCGGGAGAGGGCTACAATGAGCAGTTCTTC; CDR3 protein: CASSHRAGEGYNEQFF
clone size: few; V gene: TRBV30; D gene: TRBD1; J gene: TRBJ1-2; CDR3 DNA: TGTGCCTGGGGACAGGGCCAGGGTTATGGCTACACCTTC; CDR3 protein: CAWGQGQGYGYTF
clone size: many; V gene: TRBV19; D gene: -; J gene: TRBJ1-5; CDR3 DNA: TGTGCCAGTAGTTTCCAACAGGGAACCAATCAGCCCCAGCATTTT; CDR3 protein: CASSFQQGTNQPQHF
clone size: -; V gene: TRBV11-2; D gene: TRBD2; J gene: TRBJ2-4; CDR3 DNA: TGTGCCAGCAGTGTATGGGCGGGAGGAGCCAAAAACATTCAGTACTTC; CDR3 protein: CASSVWAGGAKNIQYF
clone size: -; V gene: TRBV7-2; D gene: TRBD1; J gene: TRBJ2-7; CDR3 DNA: TGTGCCAGCAGCCCCCGGACAGGTTCCTACGAGCAGTACTTC; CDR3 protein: CASSPRTGSYEQYF
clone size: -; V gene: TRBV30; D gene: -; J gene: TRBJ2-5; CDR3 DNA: TGTGCCTGGAGGAGGTATTCGGAGACCCAGTACTTC; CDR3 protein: CAWRRYSETQYF
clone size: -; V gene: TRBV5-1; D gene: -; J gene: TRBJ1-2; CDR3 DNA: TGCGCCAGCAGCTTGGAATCAGACAGTGGCTACACCTTC; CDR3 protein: CASSLESDSGYTF
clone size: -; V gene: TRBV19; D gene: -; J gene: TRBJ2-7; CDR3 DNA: TGTGCCAGTAGTGGTATAGGGGGCTACGAGCAGTACTTC; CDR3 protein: CASSGIGGYEQYF
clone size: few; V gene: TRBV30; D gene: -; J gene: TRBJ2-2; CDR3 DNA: TGTGCCTGGAGCGCCGGGACAACATACACCGGGGAGCTGTTTTTT; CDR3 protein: CAWSAGTTYTGELFF
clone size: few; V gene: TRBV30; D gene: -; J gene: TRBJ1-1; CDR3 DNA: TGTGCCTGGACCATGGACAGCAACACTGAAGCTTTCTTT; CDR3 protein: CAWTMDSNTEAFF
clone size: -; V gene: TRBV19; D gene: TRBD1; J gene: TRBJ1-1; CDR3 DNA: TGTGCCAGTAGTGCCCACAGGGGGCTTGGCACTGAAGCTTTCTTT; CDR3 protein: CASSAHRGLGTEAFF
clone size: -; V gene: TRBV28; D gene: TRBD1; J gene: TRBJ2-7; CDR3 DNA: TGTGCCAGCAGTAACAGGGGCATCCACGAGCAGTACTTC; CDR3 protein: CASSNRGIHEQYF
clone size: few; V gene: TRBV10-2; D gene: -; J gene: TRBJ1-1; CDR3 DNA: TGCGCCAGCAGTGATTCAGGGGACACTGAAGCTTTCTTT; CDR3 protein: CASSDSGDTEAFF
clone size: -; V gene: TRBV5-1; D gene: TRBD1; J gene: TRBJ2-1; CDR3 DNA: TGCGCCAGCAGCTCCGGGGACAGGGGCGTCAATGAGCAGTTCTTC; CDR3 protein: CASSSGDRGVNEQFF
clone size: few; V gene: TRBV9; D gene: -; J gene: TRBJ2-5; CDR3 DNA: TGTGCCAGCAGCGTAGAAACAGGGATCGGTGCAGAGACCCAGTACTTC; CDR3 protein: CASSVETGIGAETQYF
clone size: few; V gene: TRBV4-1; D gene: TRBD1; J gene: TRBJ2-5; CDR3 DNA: TGCGCCAGCAGCCAGAGAGCCCCGGGACAGGGGGAAGAGACCCAGTACTTC; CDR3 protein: CASSQRAPGQGEETQYF
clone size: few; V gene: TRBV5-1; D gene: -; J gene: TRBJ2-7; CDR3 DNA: TGCGCCAGCAGCCCCGGAGGGGGCAGAGCCTACGAGCAGTACTTC; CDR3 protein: CASSPGGGRAYEQYF
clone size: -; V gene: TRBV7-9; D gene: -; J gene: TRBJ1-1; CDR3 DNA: TGTGCCAGCAGCTTAAATAGGGGTATGAACACTGAAGCTTTCTTT; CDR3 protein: CASSLNRGMNTEAFF
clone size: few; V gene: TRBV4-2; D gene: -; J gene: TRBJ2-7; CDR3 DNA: TGTGCCAGCAGCCCGGGGATAGGACTAAACTCCTACGAGCAGTACTTC; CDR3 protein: CASSPGIGLNSYEQYF
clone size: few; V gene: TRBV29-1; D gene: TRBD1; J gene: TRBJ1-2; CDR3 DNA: TGCAGCGTTGGAGGGACAGGGTTTGGCGGCTACACCTTC; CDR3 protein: CSVGGTGFGGYTF
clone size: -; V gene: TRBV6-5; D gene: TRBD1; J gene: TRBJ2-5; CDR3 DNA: TGTGCCAGCAGTGGGACAGGGCAAGGGACCCAGTACTTC; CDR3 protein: CASSGTGQGTQYF
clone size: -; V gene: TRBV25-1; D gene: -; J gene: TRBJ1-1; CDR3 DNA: TGTGCCAGCAGTGTTCATTCGGGGGGAAACACTGAAGCTTTCTTT; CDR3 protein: CASSVHSGGNTEAFF
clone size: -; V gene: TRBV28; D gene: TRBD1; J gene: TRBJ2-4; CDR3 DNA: TGTGCCAGCAGGCCGACAGGGATCCAAAACATTCAGTACTTC; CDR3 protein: CASRPTGIQNIQYF